These 5 T cell receptor beta chains were all obtained from the same sample, sequenced in a study of T cells in Graves' hyperthyroidism and ophthalmopathy. TCR beta CDR3 sequences were amplified from RNA transcripts. Carried out on the TCR CDR3, a first-round RT-PCR used the HTBI primer set. TCRdb reanalysed the multiplex PCR reads using MiXCR and keeps one entry per CDR3 protein. Of a few hundred thousand distinct CDR3 sequences listed, around 46% were seen once; the top ten hold about 7.8%. Sequenced: peripheral blood or thyroid tissue (not recorded which). The receptors were gathered from a woman aged 18 to 35 with Graves' hyperthyroidism.

This chain joins TRBV7-9 and TRBJ1-4; 7 bases are shared with TRBD1. CDR3 length: 16 residues. Germline CDR1 reads SEHNR; CDR2 reads FQNEAQ (reference sequence). Losses at the gene ends were 3 bases for V and 4 bases for J; bases not matched to a gene: 8. CDR3 residues: CASSLYTGQHNEKLFF. CDR3 nucleotide sequence: TGTGCCAGCAGCTTGTACACGGGACAGCATAATGAAAAACTGTTTTTT.

The chain couples TRBV2 to TRBJ2-5, with 13 bases that match TRBD2. The V and J ends lost 4 bases and 5 bases, in that order; junction bases with no gene match: 4. This CDR3 contains 15 residues. Looked up from germline, CDR1 is SNHLY and CDR2 is FYNNEI. CDR3 in DNA: TGTGCCAGCAGTGGAGGACTAGCGGGAGCGGAGACCCAGTACTTC. This codes for CASSGGLAGAETQYF. The variable domain in full, completed from reference TRBV2 and TRBJ2-5, reads EPEVTQTPSHQVTQMGQEVILRCVPISNHLYFYWYRQILGQKVEFLVSFYNNEISEKSEIFDDQFSVERPDGSNFTLKIRSTKLEDSAMYFCASSGGLAGAETQYFGPGTRLLVL.

This clonotype occurred many times. The chain couples TRBV7-3 to TRBJ2-7, with 12 bases matching TRBD2. Unmatched junction bases numbered 3, after V lost 0 bases and J lost 3 bases. The V gene's germline CDR1 is SGHTA and CDR2 FQGTGA. This CDR3 has 16 amino acids. CDR3 nucleotide sequence: TGTGCCAGCAGCTTAACGCTAGCGGGAGGGTACTACGAGCAGTACTTC. Amino acid sequence: CASSLTLAGGYYEQYF.

For this clonotype: Sequence at one end of the junction differs from germline and may be a read error. V usage is TRBV10-3 and J usage is TRBJ2-7, with unresolved D. Germline assignment: CDR1 ENHRY and CDR2 SYGVKD. The length of the CDR3 is 12 residues. CDR3: CAISDSRYEQYF. In DNA form, the CDR3 reads TGTGCTATCAGTGACTCGCGATACGAGCAGTACTTC.

This clonotype was found a few times. The chain couples TRBV4-3 to TRBJ2-7; maybe TRBD1 (5 bases). The ends were cut back, 4 bases at V and 7 bases at J, with 20 bases in the middle. The CDR3 has 15 residues. The germline gives CDR1 LGHNA, CDR2 YSLEER. The CDR3 is CASSPGLGREKEQYF. The CDR3 DNA sequence: TGCGCCAGCAGCCCCGGGTTAGGCAGGGAAAAAGAGCAGTACTTC.